This is a list of T cell receptor beta chains from one sample in a study of blood T cell repertoires in COVID-19. Clones were sequenced by immunoSEQ multiplex PCR, and TCRdb holds only the in-frame ones, with some missing. The data contain about 76,000 clones, about 86% of them singletons. Material for sequencing was peripheral blood. The receptors come from a human donor in a cohort sampled during active COVID-19. CDR3s include the opening cysteine and the closing phenylalanine or tryptophan. A D gene is named only where the DNA matches it firmly. Where a row states a size, it is once, few, many or the class of an expanded clone; other rows omit it.

D	V	size	J	DNA	CDR3
NA	TRBV2	NA	TRBJ1-5	TGTGCCAGCAGTGGACGGGGAGGAGCTCAGCCCCAGCATTTT	CASSGRGGAQPQHF
NA	TRBV14	once	TRBJ2-5	TGTGCCAGCAGCCAAGAAACAGGGAAGGGGGTCTGGGAGACCCAGTACTTC	CASSQETGKGVWETQYF
NA	TRBV30	once	TRBJ1-4	TGTGCCTGGAGTGTACGTAGGAGGGCAGACGAAAAACTGTTTTTT	CAWSVRRRADEKLFF
NA	TRBV18	NA	TRBJ1-5	TGTGCCAGCTCACCCACACAGGGATATCAGCCCCAGCATTTT	CASSPTQGYQPQHF
TRBD1	TRBV6-5	once	TRBJ1-5	TGTGCCAGCAGACAGGGGGCGGCTCAGCCCCAGCATTTT	CASRQGAAQPQHF
NA	TRBV25-1	NA	TRBJ1-1	TGTGCCAGCAGTGAAACAGGGTTGACTGAAGCTTTCTTT	CASSETGLTEAFF
NA	TRBV29-1	NA	TRBJ2-2	TGCAGCGTTGGGTGGAGAGGGGGGGCCCCCGGGGAGCTGTTTTTT	CSVGWRGGAPGELFF
TRBD1	TRBV4-1	few	TRBJ2-1	TGCGCCAGCAGCCCCTGGACAGGGACTTACAATGAGCAGTTCTTC	CASSPWTGTYNEQFF
NA	TRBV9	NA	TRBJ2-4	TGTGCCAGCAGCCCCACCCCACTAGCAACCAAAAACATTCAGTACTTC	CASSPTPLATKNIQYF
NA	TRBV7-2	NA	TRBJ1-4	TGTGCCAGCAGCTTAGACAGGTCAACTAATGAAAAACTGTTTTTT	CASSLDRSTNEKLFF
NA	TRBV3-1/TRBV3-2	once	TRBJ1-2	TGTGCCAGCAGCCAAGATCTCGGGGTTTTTGGCTACACCTTC	CASSQDLGVFGYTF
NA	TRBV7-2	NA	TRBJ2-7	TGTGCCAGCAGCCTCCAACTCGGGGTTATACCCTACGAGCAGTACTTC	CASSLQLGVIPYEQYF
TRBD2	TRBV7-6	NA	TRBJ2-1	TGTGCCAGCAGCTTAGCAGCGGGGGGGAAGAACAATGAGCAGTTCTTC	CASSLAAGGKNNEQFF
NA	TRBV11-2	many	TRBJ1-5	TGTGCCAGCAGCAAAGGACAGCACAATCAGCCCCAGCATTTT	CASSKGQHNQPQHF
NA	TRBV25-1	once	TRBJ2-7	TGTGCCAGCAGTGAAATCCGCCAGGGGCTCCACGAGCAGTACTTC	CASSEIRQGLHEQYF
TRBD1	TRBV2	NA	TRBJ2-2	TGTGCCAGCTTTCCTGGACAGGGTTGGACCGGGGAGCTGTTTTTT	CASFPGQGWTGELFF